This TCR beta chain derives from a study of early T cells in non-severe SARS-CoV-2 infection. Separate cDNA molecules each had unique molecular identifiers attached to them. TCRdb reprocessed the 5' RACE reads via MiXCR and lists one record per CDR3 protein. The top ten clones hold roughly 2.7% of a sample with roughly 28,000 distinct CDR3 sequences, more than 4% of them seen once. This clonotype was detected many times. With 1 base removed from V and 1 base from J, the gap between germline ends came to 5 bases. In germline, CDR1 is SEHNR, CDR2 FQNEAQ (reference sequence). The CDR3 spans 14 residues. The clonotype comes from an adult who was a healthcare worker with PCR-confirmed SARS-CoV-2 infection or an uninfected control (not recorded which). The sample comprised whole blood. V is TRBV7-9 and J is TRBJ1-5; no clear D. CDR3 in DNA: TGTGCCAGCAGCTTAGGAAGAAGCAATCAGCCCCAGCATTTT. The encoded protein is CASSLGRSNQPQHF. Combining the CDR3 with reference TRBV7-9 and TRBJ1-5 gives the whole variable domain DTGVSQNPRHKITKRGQNVTFRCDPISEHNRLYWYRQTLGQGPEFLTYFQNEAQLEKSRLLSDRFSAERPKGSFSTLEIQRTEQGDSAMYLCASSLGRSNQPQHFGDGTRLSIL.